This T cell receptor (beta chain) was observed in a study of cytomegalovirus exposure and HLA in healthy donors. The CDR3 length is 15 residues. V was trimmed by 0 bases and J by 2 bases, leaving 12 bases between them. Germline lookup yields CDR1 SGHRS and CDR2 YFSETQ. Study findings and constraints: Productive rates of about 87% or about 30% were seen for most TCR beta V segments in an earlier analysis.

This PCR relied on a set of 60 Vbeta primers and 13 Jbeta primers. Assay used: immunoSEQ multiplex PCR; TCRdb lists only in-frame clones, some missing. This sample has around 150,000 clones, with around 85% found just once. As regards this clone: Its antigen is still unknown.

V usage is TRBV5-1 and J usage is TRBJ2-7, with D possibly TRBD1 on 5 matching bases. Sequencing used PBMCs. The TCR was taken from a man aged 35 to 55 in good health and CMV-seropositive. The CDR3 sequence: CASSLGLVGPYEQYF. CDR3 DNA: TGCGCCAGCAGCTTGGGACTGGTGGGGCCCTACGAGCAGTACTTC.